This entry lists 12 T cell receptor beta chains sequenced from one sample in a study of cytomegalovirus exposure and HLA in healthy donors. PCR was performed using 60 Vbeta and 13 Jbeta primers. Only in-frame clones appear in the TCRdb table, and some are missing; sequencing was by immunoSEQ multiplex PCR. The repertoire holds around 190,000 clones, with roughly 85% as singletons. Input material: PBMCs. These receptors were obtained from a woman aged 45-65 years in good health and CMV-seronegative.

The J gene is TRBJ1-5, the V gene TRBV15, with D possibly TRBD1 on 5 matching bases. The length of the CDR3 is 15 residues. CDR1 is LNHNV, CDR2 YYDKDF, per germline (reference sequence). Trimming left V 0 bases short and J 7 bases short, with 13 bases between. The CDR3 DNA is TGTGCCACCAGCAGAGAGCAGGGAATAAGGCAGCCCCAGCATTTT. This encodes CATSREQGIRQPQHF. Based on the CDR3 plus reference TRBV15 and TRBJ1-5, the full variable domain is DAMVIQNPRYQVTQFGKPVTLSCSQTLNHNVMYWYQQKSSQAPKLLFHYYDKDFNNEADTPDNFQSRRPNTSFCFLDIRSPGLGDTAMYLCATSREQGIRQPQHFGDGTRLSIL.

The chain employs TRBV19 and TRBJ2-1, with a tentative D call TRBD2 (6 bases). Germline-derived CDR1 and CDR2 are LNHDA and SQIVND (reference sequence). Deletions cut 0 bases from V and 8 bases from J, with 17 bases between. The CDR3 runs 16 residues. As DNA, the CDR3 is TGTGCCAGTAGTATAGATCTAGGACTACCCTCGGATGAGCAGTTCTTC. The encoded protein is CASSIDLGLPSDEQFF.

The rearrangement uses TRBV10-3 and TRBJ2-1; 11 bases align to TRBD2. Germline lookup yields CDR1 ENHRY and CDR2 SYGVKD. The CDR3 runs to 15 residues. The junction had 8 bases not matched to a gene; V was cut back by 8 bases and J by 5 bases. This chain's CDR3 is CAIGTLAGGNNEQFF. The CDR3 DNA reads TGTGCCATCGGGACTCTAGCGGGAGGAAACAATGAGCAGTTCTTC.

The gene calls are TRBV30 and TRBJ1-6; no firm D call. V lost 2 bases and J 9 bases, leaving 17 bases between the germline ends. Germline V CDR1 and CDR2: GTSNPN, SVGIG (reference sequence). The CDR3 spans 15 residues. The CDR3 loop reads CAWSSLARTSSPLHF. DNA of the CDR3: TGTGCCTGGAGTTCTCTAGCCAGAACCAGTTCACCCCTCCACTTT.

For the CDR3, the DNA is TGTGCCAGAAGCTTGGGGCGTGGCAGGGGTAGGACTGAAGCTTTCTTT. This gives the protein CARSLGRGRGRTEAFF. The chain is built from TRBV5-3 and TRBJ1-1; possible D gene TRBD1, 6 bases. TRBV5-3 is flagged as an ORF with uncertain function. Trimming took 0 bases from V and 5 from J, leaving 17 bases between them. The CDR3 runs 16 residues.

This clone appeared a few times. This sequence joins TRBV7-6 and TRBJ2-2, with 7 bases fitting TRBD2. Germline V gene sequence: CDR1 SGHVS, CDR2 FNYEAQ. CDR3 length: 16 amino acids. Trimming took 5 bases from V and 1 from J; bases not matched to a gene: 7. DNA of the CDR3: TGTGCCAGCAGCCCTTCTGGACTAGTGAACACCGGGGAGCTGTTTTTT. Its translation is CASSPSGLVNTGELFF. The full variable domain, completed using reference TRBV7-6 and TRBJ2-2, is GAGVSQSPRYKVTKRGQDVALRCDPISGHVSLYWYRQALGQGPEFLTYFNYEAQQDKSGLPNDRFSAERPEGSISTLTIQRTEQRDSAMYRCASSPSGLVNTGELFFGEGSRLTVL.

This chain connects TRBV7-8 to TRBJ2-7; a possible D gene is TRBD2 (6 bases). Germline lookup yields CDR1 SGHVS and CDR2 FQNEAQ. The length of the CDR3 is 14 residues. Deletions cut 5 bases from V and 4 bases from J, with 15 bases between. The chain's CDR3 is CASSPPPGVYEQYF. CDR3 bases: TGTGCCAGCAGCCCCCCCCCGGGGGTTTACGAGCAGTACTTC.

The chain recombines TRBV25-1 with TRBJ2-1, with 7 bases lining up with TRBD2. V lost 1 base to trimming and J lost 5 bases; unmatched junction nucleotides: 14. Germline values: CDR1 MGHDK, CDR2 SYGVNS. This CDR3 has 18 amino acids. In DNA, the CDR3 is TGTGCCAGCAGTGAATGGGGGGGTCGGAGGGAGAGGGACAATGAGCAGTTCTTC. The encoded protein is CASSEWGGRRERDNEQFF.

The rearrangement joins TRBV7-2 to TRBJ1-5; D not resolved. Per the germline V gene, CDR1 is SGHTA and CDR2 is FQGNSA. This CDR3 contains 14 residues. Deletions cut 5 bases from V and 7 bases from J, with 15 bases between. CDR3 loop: CASSLFGSLQPQHF. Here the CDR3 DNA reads TGTGCCAGCAGCCTCTTTGGGAGCCTGCAGCCCCAGCATTTT.

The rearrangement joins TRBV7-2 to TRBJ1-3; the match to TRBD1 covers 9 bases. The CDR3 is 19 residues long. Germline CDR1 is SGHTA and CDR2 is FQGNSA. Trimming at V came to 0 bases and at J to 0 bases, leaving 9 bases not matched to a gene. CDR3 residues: CASSLALGQGKGSGNTIYF. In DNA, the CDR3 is TGTGCCAGCAGCTTAGCGCTAGGACAGGGGAAAGGCTCTGGAAACACCATATATTTT.

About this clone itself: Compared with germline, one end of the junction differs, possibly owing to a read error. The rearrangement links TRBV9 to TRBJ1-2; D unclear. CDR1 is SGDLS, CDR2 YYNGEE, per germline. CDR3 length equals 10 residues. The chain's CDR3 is CASSVADNFF. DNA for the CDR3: TGTGCCAGCAGCGTAGCTGACAACTTCTTC.

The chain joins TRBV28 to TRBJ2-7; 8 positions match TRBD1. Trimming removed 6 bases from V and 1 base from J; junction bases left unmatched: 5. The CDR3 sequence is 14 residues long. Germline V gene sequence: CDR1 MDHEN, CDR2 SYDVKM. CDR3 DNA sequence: TGTGCCAGCAGCCCAGACAGGGGTTCCTACGAGCAGTACTTC. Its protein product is CASSPDRGSYEQYF.